This T cell receptor (beta chain) was captured by sequencing in a study of PD-L1 blockade in urothelial cancer. Study-level information: Most patients, about nine tenths of the roughly 29, were males with bladder-origin cancer.

Pretreatment sampling and on-treatment sampling together yielded between 1 and 8 samples for each patient. In germline, CDR1 is SGHVS, CDR2 FNYEAQ. This CDR3 contains 13 residues. Trimming stripped 1 base from V and 8 bases from J, with 9 bases between. The assay was immunoSEQ multiplex PCR, and TCRdb's table has in-frame clones only and misses some. The table has approximately 80,000 clones, 82% seen once. Sequences were derived from PBMCs, sampled around atezolizumab (anti-PD-L1) treatment. The chain uses TRBV7-6 and TRBJ1-3; D uncertain. The sequence derives from a man between 65 and 79 years old with urothelial cancer. CDR3 DNA: TGTGCCAGCAGCTTAGATCCGGTAGACACCATATATTTT. Encoded protein: CASSLDPVDTIYF.